This is a list of T cell receptor beta chains from one sample in a study of T cell clones after liver transplantation. Some clones are missing from TCRdb's copy, which holds only in-frame ones; the method was immunoSEQ multiplex PCR. The repertoire holds about 99,000 clones, with roughly four fifths as singletons. This specimen consisted of CD4+ T cells from blood, obtained around 44 months after liver transplant. Receptor source: a human patient who received a liver transplant. Some T cells may trace back to the graft donor. Both conserved end residues are trimmed from each CDR3. Each record gives: V gene, clone size, J gene, CDR3 protein. A clone size is listed for some rows: how often the clone was seen (once, few, many), or a class if it is expanded.

TRBV7-9	-	TRBJ1-1	ASSLAWVTEAF
TRBV18	few	TRBJ1-2	ASSPMADNYGYT
TRBV4-1	-	TRBJ2-7	ASSRGDFRDEQY
TRBV19	-	TRBJ1-1	ASRPTRPGTQAF
TRBV19	-	TRBJ1-2	ASSIEGLAYGYT
TRBV28	few	TRBJ1-6	ASSLRVGQGSSPLH
TRBV5-5	few	TRBJ2-7	ASSLPRGGLDEQY
TRBV29-1	-	TRBJ2-7	SVEDGGGLVYEQY
TRBV30	-	TRBJ2-6	AWGNSGANVLT
TRBV19	-	TRBJ2-1	ASSIGVRRNEQF
TRBV5-6	once	TRBJ1-5	ASSFRDRHQPQH
TRBV7-9	-	TRBJ2-7	ASSELAGDSEQY
TRBV21-1	-	TRBJ1-1	ASSKEGGMMNTEAF
TRBV7-8	few	TRBJ2-2	ASSPETSWGRAPGELF
TRBV7-6	-	TRBJ1-1	ASSLGPATEAF
TRBV5-1	-	TRBJ1-4	ASSLYPANEKLF
TRBV27	-	TRBJ2-1	ASSTGQSSYNEQF
TRBV30	-	TRBJ2-1	AWSPQPFNEQF
TRBV7-2	-	TRBJ1-4	ASSLEGVSTGRLF
TRBV30	-	TRBJ1-4	AWSSWGERGNEKLF